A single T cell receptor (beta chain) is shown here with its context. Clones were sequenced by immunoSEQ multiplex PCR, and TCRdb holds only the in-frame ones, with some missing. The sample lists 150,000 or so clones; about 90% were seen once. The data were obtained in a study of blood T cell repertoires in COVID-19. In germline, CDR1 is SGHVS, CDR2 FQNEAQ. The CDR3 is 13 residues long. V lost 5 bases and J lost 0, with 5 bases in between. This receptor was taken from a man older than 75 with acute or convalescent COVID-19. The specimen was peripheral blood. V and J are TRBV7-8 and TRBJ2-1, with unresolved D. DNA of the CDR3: TGTGCCAGCAGCACCGGCTCCTACAATGAGCAGTTCTTC. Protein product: CASSTGSYNEQFF.